One and the same sample provided the 26 T cell receptor beta chains below, sequenced in a study of cytotoxic CD8 clonotypes in ibrutinib-treated CLL. The repertoire was sequenced with immunoSEQ multiplex PCR; TCRdb's copy has only in-frame clones and lacks some. The table has 250,000 to 350,000 clones, more than 70% seen once. Sample: PBMCs, taken at disease progression, from a patient treated with ibrutinib. Every receptor here comes from a human donor with chronic lymphocytic leukemia.

V usage is TRBV10-1 and J usage is TRBJ2-7; D possibly corresponds to TRBD2 (6 bases). Deletions cut 6 bases from V and 2 bases from J, with 11 bases between. From germline, CDR1 is WNHNN and CDR2 SYGVQD (reference sequence). The CDR3 extends over 13 amino acids. Here the CDR3 reads CASSLSGAYEQYF. In nucleotides, the CDR3 is TGCGCCAGCAGCCTTTCGGGGGCCTACGAGCAGTACTTC.

The gene calls are TRBV19 and TRBJ2-7, with TRBD2 matching 8 bases. Germline CDR1 is LNHDA and CDR2 is SQIVND (reference sequence). This CDR3 region has 18 residues. Trimming took 4 bases from V and 3 from J; bases not matched to a gene: 17. The CDR3 reads CASSTHGESGRVIYEQYF. The CDR3 region has the DNA TGTGCCAGTAGTACCCACGGTGAGAGCGGGAGAGTCATCTACGAGCAGTACTTC.

This sequence joins TRBV4-1 and TRBJ2-6; 8 bases are shared with TRBD1. Germline assignment: CDR1 MGHRA and CDR2 YSYEKL. The length of the CDR3 is 19 residues. The ends lost 0 bases at V and 0 bases at J; junction bases unmatched: 7. The CDR3 here is CASSQERGTGLSGANVLTF. The CDR3, as DNA: TGCGCCAGCAGCCAAGAACGGGGGACAGGCCTCTCTGGGGCCAACGTCCTGACTTTC.

This clone has a handful of counts. In nucleotides, the CDR3 is TGTGCCAGCAGTGACAGGGGGCCCTACAATGAGCAGTTCTTC. Translation: CASSDRGPYNEQFF. The rearrangement links TRBV25-1 to TRBJ2-1; 8 positions agree with TRBD1. Unmatched junction bases numbered 0, after V lost 3 bases and J lost 2 bases. Germline loops: CDR1 MGHDK, CDR2 SYGVNS. The CDR3 runs to 14 residues.

The rearrangement uses TRBV29-1 and TRBJ2-2, with D unresolved. CDR1 SQVTM and CDR2 ANQGSEA come from the germline V gene. This CDR3 region has 12 residues. Trimming left V 6 bases short and J 3 bases short, with 8 bases between. The CDR3 DNA reads TGCAGCGTCCGTCGGGACACCGGGGAGCTGTTTTTT. Its protein product is CSVRRDTGELFF.

The chain uses TRBV9 and TRBJ1-1; perhaps TRBD1 as D (5 bases). V dropped 0 bases and J dropped 1 base, with 7 bases sitting between them. Germline V gives CDR1 SGDLS, CDR2 YYNGEE. The CDR3 totals 14 residues. The CDR3 here is CASSVGGQNTEAFF. The CDR3 DNA is TGTGCCAGCAGCGTAGGTGGACAGAACACTGAAGCTTTCTTT.

The chain links TRBV10-3 to TRBJ2-7; no clear D. The CDR3 is made up of 13 amino acids. Trimming removed 7 bases from V and 6 bases from J, with 16 bases in between. CDR1 and CDR2 (germline): ENHRY, SYGVKD. The CDR3, as DNA: TGTGCCATCACTTATGCGGCTGGTCGCGAGCAGTACTTC. Residues: CAITYAAGREQYF.

This clone has at least ten counts. The V and J genes are TRBV28 and TRBJ1-5; the D gene is possibly TRBD1 (5 bases). CDR3 length equals 14 residues. V was cut by 6 bases and J by 6 bases, with 15 bases left in between. Germline V gives CDR1 MDHEN, CDR2 SYDVKM. CDR3 protein: CASSLAGGFQPQHF. The CDR3, as DNA: TGTGCCAGCAGCTTGGCGGGGGGGTTTCAGCCCCAGCATTTT.

The J gene is TRBJ2-5, the V gene TRBV9; possibly TRBD1 for D (7 bases). The CDR3 sequence is 17 residues long. Germline V gene sequence: CDR1 SGDLS, CDR2 YYNGEE. V was cut by 2 bases and J by 5 bases, with 22 bases left in between. The CDR3 region is CASSVLPRTGGGETQYF. DNA of the CDR3: TGTGCCAGCAGCGTCCTGCCTCGGACAGGAGGGGGGGAGACCCAGTACTTC.

Worth noting for this clone: The same CDR3 also results from other DNA sequences found in this sample. The chain joins TRBV5-1 to TRBJ2-7, with 8 nucleotides matching TRBD1. The J segment lost 3 bases and the V segment lost 4 bases, leaving 3 bases of the junction unmatched. The germline V gene encodes CDR1 SGHRS and CDR2 YFSETQ. The CDR3 is made up of 13 amino acids. The chain's CDR3 is CASSTGQGYEQYF. CDR3 nucleotide sequence: TGCGCCAGCAGCACCGGACAGGGCTACGAGCAGTACTTC.

The chain combines TRBV18 with TRBJ1-4; unclear D gene. Trimming shortened V by 2 bases and J by 0 bases, and 13 bases separated the two germline ends. The CDR3 runs 17 residues. Germline V gene lookup returns CDR1 KGHSH and CDR2 LQKENI. The chain's CDR3 is CASSPNRGPTTNEKLFF. CDR3 DNA: TGTGCCAGCTCACCAAATCGAGGACCGACAACTAATGAAAAACTGTTTTTT. The whole variable domain, remainder taken from reference TRBV18 and TRBJ1-4, is NAGVMQNPRHLVRRRGQEARLRCSPMKGHSHVYWYRQLPEEGLKFMVYLQKENIIDESGMPKERFSAEFPKEGPSILRIQQVVRGDSAAYFCASSPNRGPTTNEKLFFGSGTQLSVL.

Here the CDR3 reads CASSLGGTFVTEAFF. CDR3 nucleotides: TGTGCCAGCAGCTTAGGGGGCACCTTTGTCACTGAAGCTTTCTTT. The J gene is TRBJ1-1, the V gene TRBV7-3; TRBD1 might be the D (6 bases). The germline V gene has CDR1 SGHTA and CDR2 FQGTGA. With 2 bases removed from V and 4 bases from J, the gap between germline ends came to 14 bases. This CDR3 has 15 residues.

This chain links TRBV5-4 with TRBJ2-3, with TRBD2 identical over 9 bases. There are 17 residues in the CDR3. Germline V gene sequence: CDR1 SGHNT, CDR2 YYREEE (reference sequence). V lost 2 bases to trimming and J lost 0 bases; unmatched junction nucleotides: 7. CDR3 in DNA: TGTGCCAGCAGCTTTGCGGGGACTAGCAGTAGCACAGATACGCAGTATTTT. It yields the protein CASSFAGTSSSTDTQYF.

J is TRBJ2-5 and V is TRBV20-1; the D gene is possibly TRBD2 (5 bases). There are 11 residues in the CDR3. Germline CDR1 DFQATT, CDR2 SNEGSKA (reference sequence). In DNA form, the CDR3 reads TGCTCTCAGACTAAGCAAGAGACCCAGTACTTC. It yields the protein CSQTKQETQYF.

This clone was seen more than once but under ten times. The genes are TRBV11-2 and TRBJ2-7; D might be TRBD1 (5 bases). Germline-derived CDR1 and CDR2 are SGHAT and FQNNGV. V shed 1 base and J shed 2 bases, with 15 bases lying between them. The length of the CDR3 is 16 residues. The CDR3 sequence is CASSLVRQGSPYEQYF. The CDR3 DNA reads as TGTGCCAGCAGCTTAGTTCGTCAGGGTAGCCCCTACGAGCAGTACTTC.

The sample holds a few counts of this clone. The rearrangement joins TRBV11-2 to TRBJ1-2; D remains ambiguous. This CDR3 is built from 12 residues. Germline V CDR1 and CDR2: SGHAT, FQNNGV. Trimming left V 1 base short and J 8 bases short, with 8 bases between. The CDR3 sequence: CASSLARGGYTF. Here the CDR3 DNA reads TGTGCCAGCAGCTTAGCGAGAGGGGGCTACACCTTC.

V and J are TRBV28 and TRBJ2-3; D is perhaps TRBD2 (6 bases). In germline, CDR1 is MDHEN, CDR2 SYDVKM. The germline V and J ends were trimmed by 6 bases and 6 bases, with 16 bases remaining between them. The CDR3 has 14 residues. CDR3 region: CASSTGLRSDTQYF. In nucleotides, the CDR3 is TGTGCCAGCAGCACGGGACTTCGATCGGATACGCAGTATTTT.

This chain connects TRBV7-9 to TRBJ2-3; possibly TRBD2 for D (6 bases). Trimming removed 6 bases at V and 11 bases at J, with 18 bases between. Germline assignment: CDR1 SEHNR and CDR2 FQNEAQ (reference sequence). This CDR3 region has 13 residues. The CDR3 region is CASSSPAGNEQYF. The CDR3 DNA follows: TGTGCCAGCAGTTCCCCGGCGGGAAATGAGCAGTATTTT.

This chain connects TRBV9 to TRBJ1-1; the D is unclear. The CDR3 totals 13 residues. Trimming cost V 0 bases and J 11 bases, with 14 bases left between them. The germline V gene encodes CDR1 SGDLS and CDR2 YYNGEE. CDR3: CASSVATGEEAFF. As DNA, the CDR3 is TGTGCCAGCAGCGTAGCTACTGGGGAGGAGGCTTTCTTT.

V is TRBV12-2 and J is TRBJ1-5; the table assigns TRBD1, which was not confirmed against the DNA. TRBV12-2 is deemed a pseudogene. The CDR3 totals 15 residues. CDR3 nucleotides: TGTGCAAAACGCGAGAGGCACAGGGGGCTTCAGCCCCAGCATTTT. Translation: CAKRERHRGLQPQHF.

CDR3 loop: CSVFSSGRSYEQYF. The CDR3 nucleotides read TGCAGCGTTTTCTCTAGCGGGAGATCCTACGAGCAGTACTTC. The V call is TRBV29-1, the J call TRBJ2-7; the match to TRBD2 covers 10 bases. After removal of 5 bases from V and 1 base from J, the junction contained 5 bases not matched to a gene. From germline, CDR1 is SQVTM and CDR2 ANQGSEA. CDR3 size: 14 residues.

This clone was recorded a few times. The chain recombines TRBV5-1 with TRBJ1-2; 7 bases line up with TRBD1. The CDR3 totals 15 residues. The junction had 15 bases not matched to a gene; V was cut back by 3 bases and J by 10 bases. Germline assignment: CDR1 SGHRS and CDR2 YFSETQ. The CDR3 DNA reads as TGCGCCAGCAGCTCGCTCCCCGGGACAGCTCACGCCTACACCTTC. It encodes CASSSLPGTAHAYTF.

The rearrangement uses TRBV28 and TRBJ2-5; D uncertain. The germline V gene has CDR1 MDHEN and CDR2 SYDVKM. This CDR3 is built from 13 residues. V was clipped by 4 bases and J by 2 bases, with 8 bases between them. This chain's CDR3 is CASSSSTQETQYF. The DNA of the CDR3 is TGTGCCAGCAGTTCCTCCACACAAGAGACCCAGTACTTC. Full variable domain (remainder filled in from reference TRBV28 and TRBJ2-5): DVKVTQSSRYLVKRTGEKVFLECVQDMDHENMFWYRQDPGLGLRLIYFSYDVKMKEKGDIPEGYSVSREKKERFSLILESASTNQTSMYLCASSSSTQETQYFGPGTRLLVL.

The rearrangement links TRBV19 to TRBJ2-7; 7 positions match TRBD1. V lost 5 bases, J lost 1 base, and 8 bases stayed unmatched. CDR1 is LNHDA and CDR2 is SQIVND in the germline V gene (reference sequence). This CDR3 spans 15 amino acids. CDR3 in DNA: TGTGCCAGTAGTCCCCGGGGACAGCCATCCTACGAGCAGTACTTC. Translation gives CASSPRGQPSYEQYF. Filled out from reference TRBV19 and TRBJ2-7, the complete variable domain reads DGGITQSPKYLFRKEGQNVTLSCEQNLNHDAMYWYRQDPGQGLRLIYYSQIVNDFQKGDIAEGYSVSREKKESFPLTVTSAQKNPTAFYLCASSPRGQPSYEQYFGPGTRLTVT.

The chain has TRBV29-1 and TRBJ2-5; TRBD1 is a possible D gene (5 bases). The CDR3 totals 13 residues. V was trimmed by 5 bases and J by 2 bases, leaving 12 bases between them. Germline V lookup: CDR1 SQVTM, CDR2 ANQGSEA. In DNA, the CDR3 is TGCAGCGTTCATCTCAGGGATCAAGAGACCCAGTACTTC. Translation gives CSVHLRDQETQYF.

The CDR3 bases are TGTGCCAGCAGTGAAGCAGAGTCCATGAACACTGAAGCTTTCTTT. It specifies CASSEAESMNTEAFF. The J gene is TRBJ1-1, the V gene TRBV2; D is uncertain. The germline CDR1 and CDR2 sequences are SNHLY and FYNNEI. V dropped 0 bases and J dropped 0 bases, with 8 bases sitting between them. The CDR3 is made up of 15 amino acids.